This T cell receptor (beta chain) was documented in a study of blood T cell repertoires in COVID-19. Methods used by the authors: Amplifying reference gene primers gave estimates of nucleated cell counts. Produced via immunoSEQ multiplex PCR; TCRdb's table is partial and in-frame only. D and trimming were read from the DNA, whereas the V and J calls and clone size are those reported in that table. The sample holds about 97,000 clones, roughly 92% seen once. This CDR3 contains 16 residues. Germline CDR1 and CDR2: SGHAT and FQNNGV. The J segment lost 5 bases and the V segment lost 0 bases, leaving 5 bases of the junction unmatched.

The sequencing sample was made of peripheral blood. This TCR was sampled from a woman in her forties or fifties with COVID-19, enrolled during active disease. The chain links TRBV11-2 to TRBJ2-2; 8 nucleotides agree with TRBD1. The CDR3 nucleotides read TGTGCCAGCAGCTTAGACAGGGGGCCTCGAACCGGGGAGCTGTTTTTT. Protein product: CASSLDRGPRTGELFF.